A single sample gave rise to the 9 T cell receptor beta chains below, sequenced in a study of PD-1 blockade in classical Hodgkin lymphoma (dated by TCRdb to 2018 to 2021). Library preparation was by the immunoSEQ multiplex PCR assay. TCRdb holds this immuneACCESS table with in-frame rearrangements only. Some clones are missing; in checked studies, unresolved V genes explain under half, and the rest has no known cause. The sample includes 15,000 to 20,000 clones, with more than 75% observed a single time. Roughly 22% of the sample is in the top ten clones. This specimen's time point label, per the study, means: cycle 4 day 1 (C4D1), after more than 5 weeks of nivolumab. All trial patients had relapsed after autologous stem cell transplantation, with cohorts A, B and C differing in prior brentuximab vedotin exposure. This specimen was peripheral blood mononuclear cells (PBMCs), taken before the fourth cycle of nivolumab. The receptors here all came from a human donor with classical Hodgkin lymphoma.

This chain connects TRBV7-2 to TRBJ1-1, with D hard to call. The CDR3 has 12 residues. Deletions cut 4 bases from V and 5 bases from J, with 8 bases between. From germline, CDR1 is SGHTA and CDR2 FQGNSA. The chain's CDR3 is CASSSLRTEAFF. The CDR3 nucleotides are TGTGCCAGCAGCTCCCTGAGGACTGAAGCTTTCTTT.

The V call is TRBV9, the J call TRBJ1-1; 10 positions agree with TRBD1. The CDR3 loop spans 14 amino acids. V shed 3 bases and J 5 bases; nucleotides not matched to a gene: 4. Looked up from germline, CDR1 is SGDLS and CDR2 is YYNGEE. The CDR3 spells CASSGGQGSTEAFF. CDR3 DNA sequence: TGTGCCAGCAGCGGGGGACAGGGGAGTACTGAAGCTTTCTTT.

This clone was observed a few times. This chain connects TRBV7-9 to TRBJ2-5, with 7 nucleotides matching TRBD1. In germline, CDR1 is SEHNR, CDR2 FQNEAQ (reference sequence). V shed 1 base and J 1 base; nucleotides not matched to a gene: 6. This CDR3 is built from 16 residues. CDR3 DNA: TGTGCCAGCAGCTTAGAGGGACAGAGCGTCCAAGAGACCCAGTACTTC. It specifies CASSLEGQSVQETQYF.

This rearrangement joins TRBV25-1 to TRBJ2-3; no clear D gene. Germline V gene data show CDR1 as MGHDK and CDR2 as SYGVNS. Trimming left V 5 bases short and J 1 base short, with 4 bases between. This CDR3 comprises 12 residues. The CDR3 loop is CASSQRTDTQYF. The CDR3, as DNA: TGTGCCAGCAGTCAACGCACAGATACGCAGTATTTT.

V gene TRBV5-1 combines with J gene TRBJ2-1, with TRBD2 matching over 16 bases. V lost 4 bases and J lost 9; bases outside the gene matches: 7. CDR1 SGHRS and CDR2 YFSETQ come from the germline V gene. CDR3 size: 16 residues. The CDR3 DNA reads TGCGCCAGCAGCGCAGGGACTAGCGGGAGGGCCGGTGAGCAGTTCTTC. It translates to CASSAGTSGRAGEQFF. Combining the CDR3 with reference TRBV5-1 and TRBJ2-1 gives the whole variable domain KAGVTQTPRYLIKTRGQQVTLSCSPISGHRSVSWYQQTPGQGLQFLFEYFSETQRNKGNFPGRFSGRQFSNSRSEMNVSTLELGDSALYLCASSAGTSGRAGEQFFGPGTRLTVL.

Regarding this clone: One junction end does not reproduce the germline sequence, and a read error may be involved. The chain has TRBV7-7 and TRBJ2-5; D unclear. CDR1 SSHAT and CDR2 FNYEAQ come from the germline V gene (reference sequence). CDR3 length: 14 amino acids. The CDR3 is CASSLSSLGETQYF. As DNA, the CDR3 is TGTGCTAGCAGCTTATCGTCCCTCGGGGAGACCCAGTACTTC.

The genes are TRBV5-5 and TRBJ1-3; TRBD1 is a possible D gene (5 bases). This CDR3 is 14 amino acids long. Germline V CDR1 and CDR2: SGHKS, YYEKEE (reference sequence). V lost 0 bases to trimming and J lost 6 bases, with 10 bases between them. The CDR3 spells CASSLGGPQNTIYF. CDR3 coding DNA: TGTGCCAGCAGCTTGGGGGGACCCCAAAACACCATATATTTT.

The chain carries TRBV5-4 and TRBJ2-6, with D uncertain. The V end lost 2 bases, the J end lost 7 bases, and 4 bases lay between the germline ends. This CDR3 is 12 amino acids long. Germline V gives CDR1 SGHNT, CDR2 YYREEE (reference sequence). The CDR3 nucleotides read TGTGCCAGCAGCTTCCGCGCCAACGTCCTGACTTTC. Its translation: CASSFRANVLTF.

The J gene is TRBJ1-4, the V gene TRBV7-2; D might be TRBD1 (6 bases). This CDR3 contains 21 residues. Trimming left V 0 bases short and J 2 bases short, with 25 bases between. CDR1 is SGHTA, CDR2 FQGNSA, per germline. In DNA form, the CDR3 reads TGTGCCAGCAGCTTAGCGGTTGCAGACAGGCGATTAACATGGACTAATGAAAAACTGTTTTTT. This encodes CASSLAVADRRLTWTNEKLFF.